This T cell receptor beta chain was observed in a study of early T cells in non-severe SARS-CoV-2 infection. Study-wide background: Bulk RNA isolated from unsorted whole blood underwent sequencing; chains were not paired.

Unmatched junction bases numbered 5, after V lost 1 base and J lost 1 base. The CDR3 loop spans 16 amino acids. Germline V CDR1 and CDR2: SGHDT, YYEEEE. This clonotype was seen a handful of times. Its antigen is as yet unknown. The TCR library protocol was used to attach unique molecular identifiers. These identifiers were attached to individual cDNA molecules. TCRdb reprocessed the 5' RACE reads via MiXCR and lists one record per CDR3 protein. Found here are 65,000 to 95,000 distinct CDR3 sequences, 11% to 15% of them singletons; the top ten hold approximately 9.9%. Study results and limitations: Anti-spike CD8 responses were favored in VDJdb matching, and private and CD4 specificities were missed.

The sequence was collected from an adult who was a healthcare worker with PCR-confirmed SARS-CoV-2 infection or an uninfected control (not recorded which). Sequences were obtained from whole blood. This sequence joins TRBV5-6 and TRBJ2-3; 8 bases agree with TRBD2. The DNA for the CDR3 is TGTGCCAGCAGCTTGTACGCGGGGGGAGGCACAGATACGCAGTATTTT. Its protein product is CASSLYAGGGTDTQYF. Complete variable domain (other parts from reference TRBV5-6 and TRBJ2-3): DAGVTQSPTHLIKTRGQQVTLRCSPKSGHDTVSWYQQALGQGPQFIFQYYEEEERQRGNFPDRFSGHQFPNYSSELNVNALLLGDSALYLCASSLYAGGGTDTQYFGPGTRLTVL.